These T cell receptor beta chains were read from a single sample in a study of blood T cell repertoires in COVID-19. Profiling relied on immunoSEQ multiplex PCR, and the TCRdb table lists in-frame clones only, not all of them. The table records 200,000 to 250,000 clones, 88% of them present only once. The specimen was peripheral blood. Receptor source: a man younger than 35 with active or convalescent COVID-19. The CDR3 runs from the conserved cysteine through the conserved F or W. Fields, in order: V gene, clone size, CDR3 protein. Part of the rows lack a size; the others show once, few, many or a class for expanded clones.

V: TRBV11-2
size: NA
CDR3: CASSSQPRTEAFF

V: TRBV29-1
size: NA
CDR3: CSVWTGEEAPQHF

V: TRBV5-1
size: NA
CDR3: CASSLDVGANTEAFF

V: TRBV7-8
size: NA
CDR3: CASSAVGGVRPDTQYF

V: TRBV11-2
size: NA
CDR3: CASSPGVVAGKQFF

V: TRBV6-6
size: NA
CDR3: CASSADSGSPLHF

V: TRBV28
size: NA
CDR3: CASSLGDEQYF

V: TRBV5-5
size: NA
CDR3: CASSPLRDRESRPGNTIYF

V: TRBV27
size: NA
CDR3: CASSWRRLNTEAFF

V: TRBV6-5
size: NA
CDR3: CASSYPTGQPNEKLFF

V: TRBV7-8
size: NA
CDR3: CASSPGTGGYEQYF

V: TRBV6-1
size: NA
CDR3: CASSEARPGGRETQYF

V: TRBV19
size: NA
CDR3: CASSVKGLAGASEQFF

V: TRBV28
size: NA
CDR3: CASSLSRLPNQPQHF

V: TRBV30
size: NA
CDR3: CACRRTTGVSYEQYF

V: TRBV5-4
size: NA
CDR3: CASSLGTSGRETQYF

V: TRBV11-1
size: NA
CDR3: CASSLTSGVYEQYF

V: TRBV24-1
size: NA
CDR3: CATSDTRILTDTQYF

V: TRBV6-5
size: NA
CDR3: CASKERLAGTYEQYF

V: TRBV10-2
size: NA
CDR3: CASGRDSLRDEQFF

V: TRBV19
size: NA
CDR3: CASSNYRTSGILYNEQFF

V: TRBV12-3/TRBV12-4
size: NA
CDR3: CASSMGGFQPQHF

V: TRBV7-8
size: once
CDR3: CASSLGWGPLSYNEQFF

V: TRBV23-1
size: NA
CDR3: CASSQSQRGYTF

V: TRBV5-1
size: NA
CDR3: CASSLRQGDQPQHF

V: TRBV18
size: NA
CDR3: CASSPRTSGANEQFF

V: TRBV9
size: NA
CDR3: CASSVNPLGGNTEAFF

V: TRBV30
size: NA
CDR3: CACSTSGVFDEQFF

V: TRBV7-9
size: NA
CDR3: CASSLGGGVKEKLFF

V: TRBV27
size: NA
CDR3: CASSPINPGWRGEKLFF

V: TRBV5-1
size: NA
CDR3: CASSLGDRVTSEQYF

V: TRBV7-9
size: NA
CDR3: CASSLGTGHQPQHF

V: TRBV6-5
size: NA
CDR3: CASSYSDSYNEQFF

V: TRBV4-1
size: NA
CDR3: CASGETGLSGNTIYF

V: TRBV13
size: NA
CDR3: CASSFPGLSGTEAFF

V: TRBV24-1
size: NA
CDR3: CATSDHGSDTQYF

V: TRBV5-5
size: NA
CDR3: CASSLGQGGSLYGYTF

V: TRBV10-1
size: once
CDR3: CASSESQGGTDTQYF

V: TRBV10-3
size: NA
CDR3: CASSYRGYEQYF

V: TRBV10-1
size: NA
CDR3: CASSQGGETQYF

V: TRBV6-5
size: once
CDR3: CASGTGAPAGYTF

V: TRBV5-5
size: NA
CDR3: CASSPHTGVYEQYF

V: TRBV9
size: NA
CDR3: CASSVWDSSYEQYF

V: TRBV28
size: once
CDR3: CASSLSGGPETQYF

V: TRBV7-2
size: NA
CDR3: CASSKGRGEGEKLFF

V: TRBV27
size: NA
CDR3: CASSSDTGEFGEKLFF

V: TRBV18
size: NA
CDR3: CASSPPVSSGNTIYF

V: TRBV6-2/TRBV6-3
size: NA
CDR3: CASSLTGSGSRYSYEQYF

V: TRBV7-3
size: NA
CDR3: CASSLNAPRDGYTF

V: TRBV28
size: NA
CDR3: CASSFGGGTDTQYF

V: TRBV27
size: once
CDR3: CASILSGTAMNTEAFF

V: TRBV7-9
size: once
CDR3: CASSPGQTNTEAFF

V: TRBV19
size: NA
CDR3: CASSRQGISYEQYF